These 26 T cell receptor beta chains were all obtained from the same sample, sequenced in a study of shared clonotypes between healthy human individuals. Produced via immunoSEQ multiplex PCR; TCRdb's table is partial and in-frame only. The sample has 2,500,000 or so clones; roughly 93% are singletons. Material: naive CD4+ T cells from PBMCs. Subset indicated: CD45RA+ positively selected. These receptors were collected from a man aged 18 to 30 in good health. Some clones in this sample may be carry-over from other donors' samples.

This chain joins TRBV30 and TRBJ2-1; D not certain. CDR3 length: 13 residues. Per the germline V gene, CDR1 is GTSNPN and CDR2 is SVGIG (reference sequence). V was cut by 3 bases and J by 0 bases, with 6 bases left in between. CDR3 residues: CAWSIGSYNEQFF. Here the CDR3 DNA reads TGTGCCTGGAGCATTGGCTCCTACAATGAGCAGTTCTTC.

The chain couples TRBV28 to TRBJ2-1; a weak D match, TRBD2 (5 bases). The V end lost 7 bases, the J end lost 0 bases, and 10 bases lay between the germline ends. Germline CDR1 and CDR2: MDHEN and SYDVKM. The CDR3 contains 14 residues. CDR3: CASTTISSYNEQFF. DNA of the CDR3: TGTGCCAGCACGACTATCAGCTCCTACAATGAGCAGTTCTTC.

The chain couples TRBV18 to TRBJ2-7; TRBD2 matches 12 bases. The CDR3 has 16 residues. Germline V lookup: CDR1 KGHSH, CDR2 LQKENI. V lost 6 bases, J lost 7 bases, and 13 bases stayed unmatched. The CDR3 nucleotides are TGTGCCAGCTCCCTCCAAAGGGGACTAGCGGGCCCTGAGCAGTACTTC. Protein sequence: CASSLQRGLAGPEQYF.

The rearrangement links TRBV4-1 to TRBJ1-1; 8 bases match TRBD1. The CDR3 spans 15 residues. CDR1 MGHRA and CDR2 YSYEKL come from the germline V gene. Germline trimming cut 1 base from V and 4 bases from J; bases unmatched to any gene: 5. The CDR3 protein is CASSQVPGGLTEAFF. Here the CDR3 DNA reads TGCGCCAGCAGCCAAGTCCCAGGGGGCCTCACTGAAGCTTTCTTT.

This clone was seen only once. J is TRBJ1-4 and V is TRBV7-9; D gene ambiguous. Between the trimmed V and J ends, which lost 5 bases and 7 bases, there was a span of 14 bases. CDR3 length: 14 residues. Germline V gene sequence: CDR1 SEHNR, CDR2 FQNEAQ (reference sequence). This chain's CDR3 is CASSPSGMIEKLFF. CDR3 coding DNA: TGTGCCAGCAGCCCGTCCGGGATGATTGAAAAACTGTTTTTT.

About this clone itself: Different DNA sequences within this sample yield the same CDR3. This chain uses TRBV19 with TRBJ1-2; 10 positions match TRBD1. The CDR3 extends over 14 amino acids. Trimming cost V 3 bases and J 8 bases; bases outside gene matches: 6. Germline V gene sequence: CDR1 LNHDA, CDR2 SQIVND (reference sequence). The CDR3 spells CASSIRDRGNGYTF. In nucleotides, the CDR3 is TGTGCCAGTAGTATCCGGGACAGGGGTAACGGCTACACCTTC.

V and J are TRBV2 and TRBJ1-3; D not resolved. This CDR3 is built from 14 residues. Trimming removed 2 bases at V and 1 base at J, with 6 bases between. Per the germline V gene, CDR1 is SNHLY and CDR2 is FYNNEI. The CDR3 spells CASSEMRSGNTIYF. CDR3 in DNA: TGTGCCAGCAGTGAAATGCGTTCTGGAAACACCATATATTTT.

The chain links TRBV4-1 to TRBJ1-2, with TRBD1 matching over 7 bases. V lost 6 bases and J lost 5; bases outside the gene matches: 9. The CDR3 is 14 amino acids. The germline CDR1 and CDR2 sequences are MGHRA and YSYEKL. As DNA, the CDR3 is TGCGCCAGCAGGCTACCAGGGGGGAAGTATGGCTACACCTTC. Its protein product is CASRLPGGKYGYTF.

This chain links TRBV11-1 with TRBJ2-2, with 10 bases aligning to TRBD1. V dropped 5 bases and J dropped 5; count of bases not matched to a gene: 5. This CDR3 is 15 amino acids long. Germline V CDR1 and CDR2: SGHAT, FQDESV (reference sequence). CDR3 sequence: CASSRRTGGTGELFF. The CDR3 bases are TGTGCCAGCAGCCGAAGGACAGGGGGTACCGGGGAGCTGTTTTTT.

The rearrangement joins TRBV5-4 to TRBJ2-1; TRBD2 matches 10 bases. CDR1 SGHNT and CDR2 YYREEE come from the germline V gene (reference sequence). V gave up 4 bases and J gave up 2 bases; unmatched junction bases: 3. There are 15 residues in the CDR3. The CDR3 DNA follows: TGTGCCAGCAGCCGAAGCGGGAGGGCCTACAATGAGCAGTTCTTC. Translation: CASSRSGRAYNEQFF.

The chain combines TRBV5-1 with TRBJ2-2; the match to TRBD2 covers 7 bases. This CDR3 contains 15 residues. Per the germline V gene, CDR1 is SGHRS and CDR2 is YFSETQ. The ends lost 4 bases at V and 3 bases at J; junction bases unmatched: 6. CDR3 coding DNA: TGCGCCAGCAGCACCGGGACTACCTACACCGGGGAGCTGTTTTTT. It encodes CASSTGTTYTGELFF. Together with reference TRBV5-1 and TRBJ2-2, the CDR3 gives the full variable domain: KAGVTQTPRYLIKTRGQQVTLSCSPISGHRSVSWYQQTPGQGLQFLFEYFSETQRNKGNFPGRFSGRQFSNSRSEMNVSTLELGDSALYLCASSTGTTYTGELFFGEGSRLTVL.

Only one count was recorded for this clone. The rearrangement links TRBV5-1 to TRBJ1-4; possibly TRBD1 for D (6 bases). V was shortened by 5 bases and J by 4 bases, with 15 bases between the two germline ends. The CDR3 runs to 15 residues. Germline V gene data show CDR1 as SGHRS and CDR2 as YFSETQ. The CDR3 is CASRRGPTDNEKLFF. CDR3 in DNA: TGCGCCAGCAGACGGGGGCCGACAGATAATGAAAAACTGTTTTTT.

The rearrangement uses TRBV7-3 and TRBJ1-1; perhaps TRBD1 as D (6 bases). CDR1 is SGHTA, CDR2 FQGTGA, per germline. V lost 4 bases and J 3 bases, leaving 15 bases between the germline ends. The CDR3 consists of 15 residues. The CDR3 bases are TGTGCCAGCAGCTCATCACAGGGAGTACACACTGAAGCTTTCTTT. It encodes CASSSSQGVHTEAFF.

The chain recombines TRBV28 with TRBJ1-1; perhaps TRBD1 as D (5 bases). This CDR3 has 17 amino acids. CDR1 and CDR2 from the germline V gene are MDHEN and SYDVKM. V gave up 6 bases and J gave up 7 bases, with 27 bases separating them. In nucleotides, the CDR3 is TGTGCCAGCAGCCCTCAACCTACAGGTGGAGAGGTATTTGAAGCTTTCTTT. This sequence encodes CASSPQPTGGEVFEAFF.

This chain joins TRBV7-3 and TRBJ1-4; D unresolved. This CDR3 contains 17 residues. From germline, CDR1 is SGHTA and CDR2 FQGTGA. The V end was cut by 5 bases, the J end by 0 bases, with 16 bases between. CDR3 amino acids: CASSPEWVVATNEKLFF. CDR3 in DNA: TGTGCCAGCAGCCCCGAATGGGTCGTTGCAACTAATGAAAAACTGTTTTTT. The variable domain in full, with the rest retrieved from reference TRBV7-3 and TRBJ1-4, is GAGVSQTPSNKVTEKGKYVELRCDPISGHTALYWYRQSLGQGPEFLIYFQGTGAADDSGLPNDRFFAVRPEGSVSTLKIQRTERGDSAVYLCASSPEWVVATNEKLFFGSGTQLSVL.

J is TRBJ1-5 and V is TRBV11-2; D remains ambiguous. With 5 bases removed from V and 6 bases from J, the gap between germline ends came to 20 bases. The CDR3 has 16 residues. The germline V gene has CDR1 SGHAT and CDR2 FQNNGV. The CDR3 reads CASSKGAGPVGQPQHF. The CDR3 region has the DNA TGTGCCAGCAGCAAGGGAGCCGGTCCGGTCGGTCAGCCCCAGCATTTT.

The chain couples TRBV5-1 to TRBJ2-1; 10 bases fit TRBD2. The CDR3 spans 14 residues. Trimming cost V 1 base and J 5 bases; bases outside gene matches: 0. Germline V gene data show CDR1 as SGHRS and CDR2 as YFSETQ. The DNA for the CDR3 is TGCGCCAGCAGCTTGACTAGCGGGAACAATGAGCAGTTCTTC. It translates to CASSLTSGNNEQFF.

In this sample, this clone turned up a few times. The chain combines TRBV4-2 with TRBJ1-2; D is unresolved. The CDR3 covers 14 residues. CDR1 is LGHNA, CDR2 YNFKEQ, per germline. The ends were cut back, 0 bases at V and 10 bases at J, with 15 bases in the middle. CDR3 in amino acids: CASSQERAPASYTF. The CDR3 DNA is TGTGCCAGCAGCCAAGAGAGGGCGCCAGCCTCCTACACCTTC.

The V gene is TRBV27, the J gene TRBJ1-2; D perhaps matches TRBD1 (5 bases). From germline, CDR1 is MNHEY and CDR2 SMNVEV (reference sequence). The CDR3 loop spans 13 amino acids. V was trimmed by 1 base and J by 7 bases, leaving 10 bases between them. The CDR3 DNA follows: TGTGCCAGCAGTTTATTGGGGGGAGGTGGCTACACCTTC. Translated, it gives CASSLLGGGGYTF.

This chain connects TRBV2 to TRBJ2-5; D is perhaps TRBD2 (5 bases). CDR3 length: 16 amino acids. Trimming stripped 4 bases from V and 2 bases from J, with 17 bases between. Germline loops: CDR1 SNHLY, CDR2 FYNNEI. The DNA of the CDR3 is TGTGCCAGCAGTGGCCCCCCGGGAAATTTACAAGAGACCCAGTACTTC. This codes for CASSGPPGNLQETQYF.

This sequence joins TRBV2 and TRBJ1-4; 8 bases line up with TRBD1. Unmatched junction bases numbered 9, after V lost 9 bases and J lost 3 bases. This CDR3 is built from 15 residues. The germline V gene encodes CDR1 SNHLY and CDR2 FYNNEI. Here the CDR3 DNA reads TGTGCCAGTTCAAAAACAGGGGGTTCTAATGAAAAACTGTTTTTT. As protein: CASSKTGGSNEKLFF.

The rearrangement uses TRBV5-4 and TRBJ1-2; perhaps TRBD1 as D (6 bases). Trimming cost V 0 bases and J 5 bases, with 17 bases left between them. The CDR3 has 16 amino acids. Germline lookup yields CDR1 SGHNT and CDR2 YYREEE (reference sequence). CDR3 in amino acids: CASSLALGRTAYGYTF. Written as DNA, the CDR3 is TGTGCCAGCAGCTTGGCCCTAGGAAGGACAGCTTATGGCTACACCTTC. Using reference TRBV5-4 and TRBJ1-2 for the parts outside the CDR3, the full variable domain is ETGVTQSPTHLIKTRGQQVTLRCSSQSGHNTVSWYQQALGQGPQFIFQYYREEENGRGNFPPRFSGLQFPNYSSELNVNALELDDSALYLCASSLALGRTAYGYTFGSGTRLTVV.

The chain couples TRBV5-1 to TRBJ2-7; D uncertain. Trimming removed 1 base at V and 4 bases at J, with 12 bases between. This CDR3 has 14 amino acids. The germline gives CDR1 SGHRS, CDR2 YFSETQ. In nucleotides, the CDR3 is TGCGCCAGCAGCTTGCTGGGCCAGAGATACGAGCAGTACTTC. Translating it yields CASSLLGQRYEQYF.

The V and J genes are TRBV4-2 and TRBJ2-1, with no clear D. CDR1 is LGHNA and CDR2 is YNFKEQ in the germline V gene. Between the trimmed V and J ends, which lost 0 bases and 4 bases, there was a span of 13 bases. The CDR3 sequence is 16 residues long. The CDR3 loop reads CASSQEGGVGYNEQFF. The CDR3 nucleotides read TGTGCCAGCAGCCAAGAAGGTGGGGTGGGATACAATGAGCAGTTCTTC.

The chain employs TRBV7-3 and TRBJ2-3; tentatively, D is TRBD2 (5 bases). The CDR3 is made up of 14 amino acids. Germline V gives CDR1 SGHTA, CDR2 FQGTGA. V was pared by 2 bases and J by 3 bases, with 9 bases between. CDR3 DNA sequence: TGTGCCAGCAGCTTAGAGGGAATGACAGATACGCAGTATTTT. Residues: CASSLEGMTDTQYF.

The chain combines TRBV7-2 with TRBJ2-1; D gene uncertain. V was trimmed by 2 bases and J by 9 bases, leaving 14 bases between them. Germline CDR1 is SGHTA and CDR2 is FQGNSA. The CDR3 runs to 14 residues. For the CDR3, the DNA is TGTGCCAGCAGCTTACAGGTTGAGTTGAGTGAGCAGTTCTTC. It encodes CASSLQVELSEQFF.